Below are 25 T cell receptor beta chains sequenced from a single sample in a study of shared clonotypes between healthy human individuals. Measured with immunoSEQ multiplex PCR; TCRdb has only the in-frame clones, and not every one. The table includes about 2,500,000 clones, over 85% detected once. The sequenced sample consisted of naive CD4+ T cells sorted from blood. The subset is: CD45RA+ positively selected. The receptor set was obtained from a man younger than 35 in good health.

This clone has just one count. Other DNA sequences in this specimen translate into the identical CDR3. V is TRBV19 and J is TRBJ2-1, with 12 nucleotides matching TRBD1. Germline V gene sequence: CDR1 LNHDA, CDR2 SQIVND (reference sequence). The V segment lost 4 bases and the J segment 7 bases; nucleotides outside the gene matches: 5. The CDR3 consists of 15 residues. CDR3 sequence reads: CASSTPGQGANEQFF. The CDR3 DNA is TGTGCCAGTAGTACGCCGGGACAGGGGGCAAATGAGCAGTTCTTC.

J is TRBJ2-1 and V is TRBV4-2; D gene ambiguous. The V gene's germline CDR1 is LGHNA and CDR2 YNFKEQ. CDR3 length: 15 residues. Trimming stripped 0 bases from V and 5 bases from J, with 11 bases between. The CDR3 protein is CASSQEPGPDNEQFF. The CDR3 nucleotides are TGTGCCAGCAGCCAAGAACCGGGCCCAGACAATGAGCAGTTCTTC.

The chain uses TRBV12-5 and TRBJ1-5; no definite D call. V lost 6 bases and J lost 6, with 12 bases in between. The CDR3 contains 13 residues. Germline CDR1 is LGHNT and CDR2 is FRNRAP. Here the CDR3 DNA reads TGTGCTAGTGGGGTCGATGAGAGTCAGCCCCAGCATTTT. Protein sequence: CASGVDESQPQHF.

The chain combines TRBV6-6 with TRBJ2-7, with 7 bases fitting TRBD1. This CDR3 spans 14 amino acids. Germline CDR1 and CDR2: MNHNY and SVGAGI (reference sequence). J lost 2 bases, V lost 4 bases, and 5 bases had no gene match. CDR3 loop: CASSSDRAPYEQYF. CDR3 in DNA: TGTGCCAGCAGTTCCGACAGGGCCCCCTACGAGCAGTACTTC.

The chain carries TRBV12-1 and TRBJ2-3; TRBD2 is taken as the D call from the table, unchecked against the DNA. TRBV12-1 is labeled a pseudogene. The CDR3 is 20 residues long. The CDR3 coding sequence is TGTGCCAGCAGCTTTGAAACGGTTAGCGGGGAGACCCAAGACCCAGATACGCAGTATTTT. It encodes CASSFETVSGETQDPDTQYF.

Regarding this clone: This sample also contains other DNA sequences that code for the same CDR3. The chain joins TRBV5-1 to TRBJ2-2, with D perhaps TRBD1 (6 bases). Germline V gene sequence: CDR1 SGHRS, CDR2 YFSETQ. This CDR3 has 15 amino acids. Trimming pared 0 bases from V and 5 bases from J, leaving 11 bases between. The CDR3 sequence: CASSLDGRGTGELFF. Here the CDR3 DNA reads TGCGCCAGCAGCTTGGACGGCAGGGGTACCGGGGAGCTGTTTTTT.

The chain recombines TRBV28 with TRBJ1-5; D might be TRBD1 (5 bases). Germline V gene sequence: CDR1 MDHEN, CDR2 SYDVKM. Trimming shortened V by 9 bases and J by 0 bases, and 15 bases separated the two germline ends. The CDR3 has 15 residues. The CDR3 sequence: CASTRTLYSNQPQHF. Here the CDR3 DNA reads TGTGCCAGTACACGGACACTTTATAGCAATCAGCCCCAGCATTTT.

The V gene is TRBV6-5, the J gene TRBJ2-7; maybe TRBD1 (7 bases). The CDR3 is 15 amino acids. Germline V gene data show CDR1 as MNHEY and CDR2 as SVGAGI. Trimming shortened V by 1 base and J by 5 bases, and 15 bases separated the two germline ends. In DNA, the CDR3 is TGTGCCAGCAGTTACTTCCCTCAGGGGGGCAACGAGCAGTACTTC. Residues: CASSYFPQGGNEQYF.

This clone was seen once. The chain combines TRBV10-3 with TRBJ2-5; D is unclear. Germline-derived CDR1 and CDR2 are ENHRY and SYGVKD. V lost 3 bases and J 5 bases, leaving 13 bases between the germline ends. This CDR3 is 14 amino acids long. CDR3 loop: CAISELGITETQYF. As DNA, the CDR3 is TGTGCCATCAGTGAACTGGGGATCACGGAGACCCAGTACTTC.

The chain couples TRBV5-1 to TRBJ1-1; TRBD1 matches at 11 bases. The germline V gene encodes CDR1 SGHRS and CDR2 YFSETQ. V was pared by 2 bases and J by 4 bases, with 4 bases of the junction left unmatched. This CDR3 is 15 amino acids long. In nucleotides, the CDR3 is TGCGCCAGCAGCTTACCGGGACAGGGGGTCACTGAAGCTTTCTTT. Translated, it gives CASSLPGQGVTEAFF.

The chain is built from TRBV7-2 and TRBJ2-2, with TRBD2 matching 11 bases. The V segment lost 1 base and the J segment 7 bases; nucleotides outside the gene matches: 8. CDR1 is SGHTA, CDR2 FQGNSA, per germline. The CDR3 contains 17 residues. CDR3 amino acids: CASSLVSGRASNGELFF. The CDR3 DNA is TGTGCCAGCAGCTTAGTTAGCGGGAGGGCCTCTAACGGGGAGCTGTTTTTT.

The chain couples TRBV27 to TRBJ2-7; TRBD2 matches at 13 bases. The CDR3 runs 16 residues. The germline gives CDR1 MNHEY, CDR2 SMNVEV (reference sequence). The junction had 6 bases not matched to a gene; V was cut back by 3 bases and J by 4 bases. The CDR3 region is CASSLTRLAGGYEQYF. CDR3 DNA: TGTGCCAGCAGTTTGACGAGACTAGCGGGAGGTTACGAGCAGTACTTC.

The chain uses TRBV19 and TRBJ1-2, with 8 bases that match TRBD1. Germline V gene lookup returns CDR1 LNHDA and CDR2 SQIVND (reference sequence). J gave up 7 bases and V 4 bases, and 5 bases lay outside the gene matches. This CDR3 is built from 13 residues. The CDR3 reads CASSTTGQGGYTF. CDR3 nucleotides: TGTGCCAGTAGTACTACCGGACAGGGTGGCTACACCTTC.

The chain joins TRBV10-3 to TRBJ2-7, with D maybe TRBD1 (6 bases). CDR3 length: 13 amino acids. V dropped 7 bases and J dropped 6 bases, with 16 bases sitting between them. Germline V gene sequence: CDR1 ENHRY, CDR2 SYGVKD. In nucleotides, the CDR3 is TGTGCCATCAACCCCGGGACACTGACCGAGCAGTACTTC. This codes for CAINPGTLTEQYF.

CDR3 residues: CAWKMGSYGYTF. In DNA, the CDR3 is TGTGCCTGGAAGATGGGGTCCTATGGCTACACCTTC. The chain carries TRBV30 and TRBJ1-2; D remains ambiguous. Germline CDR1 reads GTSNPN; CDR2 reads SVGIG (reference sequence). V lost 4 bases, J lost 4 bases, and 10 bases lay in between. CDR3 size: 12 residues.

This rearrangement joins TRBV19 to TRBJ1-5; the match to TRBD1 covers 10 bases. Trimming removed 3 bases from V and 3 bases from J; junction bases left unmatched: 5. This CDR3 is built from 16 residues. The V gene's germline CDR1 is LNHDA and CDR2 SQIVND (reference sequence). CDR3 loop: CASSIMDRGDNQPQHF. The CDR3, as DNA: TGTGCCAGTAGTATTATGGACAGGGGGGACAATCAGCCCCAGCATTTT.

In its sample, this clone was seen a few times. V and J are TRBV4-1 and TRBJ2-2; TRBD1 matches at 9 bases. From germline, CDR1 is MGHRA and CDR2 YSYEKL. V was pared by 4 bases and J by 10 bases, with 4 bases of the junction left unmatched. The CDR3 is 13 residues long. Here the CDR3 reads CASSPDRGEELFF. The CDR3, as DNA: TGCGCCAGCAGCCCGGACAGGGGAGAGGAGCTGTTTTTT.

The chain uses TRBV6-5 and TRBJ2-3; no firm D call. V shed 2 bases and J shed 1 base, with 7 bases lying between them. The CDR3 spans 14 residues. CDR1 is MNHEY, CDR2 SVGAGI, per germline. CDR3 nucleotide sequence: TGTGCCAGCAGTTACGGGTCTGGCACAGATACGCAGTATTTT. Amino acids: CASSYGSGTDTQYF.

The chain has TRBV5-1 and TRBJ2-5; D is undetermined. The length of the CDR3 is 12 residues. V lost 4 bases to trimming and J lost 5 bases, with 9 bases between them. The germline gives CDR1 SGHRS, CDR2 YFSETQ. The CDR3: CASSPDGETQYF. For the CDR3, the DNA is TGCGCCAGCAGCCCCGACGGGGAGACCCAGTACTTC.

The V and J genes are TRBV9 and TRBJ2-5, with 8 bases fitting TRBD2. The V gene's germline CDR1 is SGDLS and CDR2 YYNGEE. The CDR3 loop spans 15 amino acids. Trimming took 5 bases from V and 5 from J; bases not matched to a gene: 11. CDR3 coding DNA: TGTGCCAGCAGTCCCGCGGGCGGGGGGCATGAGACCCAGTACTTC. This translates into CASSPAGGGHETQYF.

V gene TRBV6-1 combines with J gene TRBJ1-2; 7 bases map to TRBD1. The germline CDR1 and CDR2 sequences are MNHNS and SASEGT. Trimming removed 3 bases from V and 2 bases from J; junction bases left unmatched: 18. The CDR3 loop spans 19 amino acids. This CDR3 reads CASSDPSTVATGTNYGYTF. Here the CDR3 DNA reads TGTGCCAGCAGTGACCCCTCTACCGTTGCGACAGGGACAAACTATGGCTACACCTTC.

The CDR3 DNA sequence: TGTGCCACCAGCAGAGCCTCCCCTAACGAGCAGTACTTC. This sequence encodes CATSRASPNEQYF. V gene TRBV15 combines with J gene TRBJ2-7; no definite D call. Trimming shortened V by 1 base and J by 5 bases, and 9 bases separated the two germline ends. Germline-derived CDR1 and CDR2 are LNHNV and YYDKDF (reference sequence). The CDR3 extends over 13 amino acids.

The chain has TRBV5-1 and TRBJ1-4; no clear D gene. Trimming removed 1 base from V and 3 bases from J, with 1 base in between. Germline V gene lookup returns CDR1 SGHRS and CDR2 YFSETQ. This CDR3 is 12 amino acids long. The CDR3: CASSLSNEKLFF. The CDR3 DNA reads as TGCGCCAGCAGCTTGTCTAATGAAAAACTGTTTTTT.

The CDR3 reads CATLNRGMNTEAFF. The CDR3 nucleotides read TGTGCCACCTTGAACAGGGGCATGAACACTGAAGCTTTCTTT. The chain links TRBV15 to TRBJ1-1; 7 positions match TRBD1. Trimming removed 8 bases from V and 0 bases from J; junction bases left unmatched: 6. Germline CDR1 reads LNHNV; CDR2 reads YYDKDF (reference sequence). The CDR3 length is 14 residues.

The CDR3 DNA is TGTGCCATCATTAGTGTAGAGGGAGGGCCCCATGAGCAGTTCTTC. The encoded protein is CAIISVEGGPHEQFF. V gene TRBV10-3 combines with J gene TRBJ2-1; 7 nucleotides match TRBD2. The CDR3 consists of 15 residues. The junction had 14 bases not matched to a gene; V was cut back by 7 bases and J by 8 bases. Germline V CDR1 and CDR2: ENHRY, SYGVKD.